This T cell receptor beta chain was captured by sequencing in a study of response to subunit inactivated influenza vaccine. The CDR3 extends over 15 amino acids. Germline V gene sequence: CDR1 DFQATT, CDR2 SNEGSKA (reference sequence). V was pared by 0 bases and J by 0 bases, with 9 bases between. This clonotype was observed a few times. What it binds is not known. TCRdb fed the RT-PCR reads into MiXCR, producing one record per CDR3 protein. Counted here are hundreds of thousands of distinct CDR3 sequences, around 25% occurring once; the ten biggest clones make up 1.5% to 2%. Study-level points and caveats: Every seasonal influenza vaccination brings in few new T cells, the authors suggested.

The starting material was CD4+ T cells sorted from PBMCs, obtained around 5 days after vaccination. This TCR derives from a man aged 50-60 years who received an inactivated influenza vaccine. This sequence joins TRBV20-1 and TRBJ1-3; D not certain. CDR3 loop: CSARDGRSSGNTIYF. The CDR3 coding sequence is TGCAGTGCTAGAGATGGCCGAAGCTCTGGAAACACCATATATTTT.